The next 25 T cell receptor beta chains were all read from a single sample in a study of blood T cells in healthy people across ages. Sample-barcoded 5' priming and a J-beta primer mix drove a second PCR of 7 to 11 cycles. Via MiXCR, TCRdb re-called the 5' RACE reads, giving one row per CDR3 protein. Here the sample spans 1,800,000 or so distinct CDR3 sequences, approximately 39% being singletons. The sequenced sample consisted of blood. Source of these receptors: a human donor in good health.

The chain recombines TRBV24-1 with TRBJ2-1; D gene uncertain. The CDR3 consists of 12 residues. Germline assignment: CDR1 KGHDR and CDR2 SFDVKD. Trimming left V 4 bases short and J 10 bases short, with 10 bases between. The CDR3, as DNA: TGTGCCACCAGTGACCTGGCTGGGGAGCAGTTCTTC. Its protein product is CATSDLAGEQFF.

This clonotype occurred once. A read error may be the cause here, since a much bigger clone is one base away. The chain uses TRBV9 and TRBJ2-5; TRBD1 matches 8 bases. Germline V CDR1 and CDR2: SGDLS, YYNGEE. The CDR3 contains 15 residues. Losses at the gene ends were 0 bases for V and 11 bases for J; bases not matched to a gene: 12. The CDR3 DNA follows: TGTGCCAGCAGCGTAGGACAGGGGCTGGTCAATGAGCAGTACTTC. It is translated as CASSVGQGLVNEQYF. The variable domain in full, with the rest retrieved from reference TRBV9 and TRBJ2-5, is DSGVTQTPKHLITATGQRVTLRCSPRSGDLSVYWYQQSLDQGLQFLIQYYNGEERAKGNILERFSAQQFPDLHSELNLSSLELGDSALYFCASSVGQGLVNEQYFGPGTRLLVL.

The table lists this clonotype with a few counts. The V and J genes are TRBV20-1 and TRBJ2-7, with D perhaps TRBD1 (6 bases). V lost 1 base and J 0 bases, leaving 37 bases between the germline ends. This CDR3 region has 23 residues. In germline, CDR1 is DFQATT, CDR2 SNEGSKA (reference sequence). As DNA, the CDR3 is TGCAGTGCTAGAGGCATAACAGGGCCCGACGTCCTCGCCGCGGACCATAGCTCCTACGAGCAGTACTTC. Amino acids: CSARGITGPDVLAADHSSYEQYF.

As concerns this clonotype: A much more abundant neighbour one base away suggests this may be a read error. The chain carries TRBV12-3 or TRBV12-4 and TRBJ2-3; TRBD2 might be the D (5 bases). This CDR3 contains 16 residues. V lost 1 base, J lost 2 bases, and 13 bases lay in between. CDR3 protein: CASSLGPEVNTDTQYF. The CDR3 DNA is TGTGCCAGCAGTTTAGGACCGGAGGTTAACACAGATACGCAGTATTTT.

This clonotype has a single count. The chain joins TRBV12-3 or TRBV12-4 to TRBJ2-3; no clear D gene. Between the trimmed V and J ends, which lost 3 bases and 11 bases, there was a span of 18 bases. This CDR3 is built from 14 residues. The CDR3 DNA reads as TGTGCCAGCAGTTTGGCGGTAGGAAGAGATGTGCAGTATTTT. Amino acids: CASSLAVGRDVQYF.

The genes are TRBV29-1 and TRBJ1-1; weak D call: TRBD1 (5 bases). The CDR3 consists of 11 residues. Germline V gene sequence: CDR1 SQVTM, CDR2 ANQGSEA. V was cut by 4 bases and J by 11 bases, with 14 bases left in between. The CDR3 region is CSVGGWKGAFF. CDR3 bases: TGCAGCGTTGGGGGGTGGAAAGGGGCTTTCTTT.

This clonotype was observed a handful of times. The rearrangement uses TRBV20-1 and TRBJ2-7, with 8 bases aligning to TRBD2. The CDR3 sequence is 14 residues long. The germline gives CDR1 DFQATT, CDR2 SNEGSKA (reference sequence). V lost 3 bases, J lost 1 base, and 5 bases stayed unmatched. CDR3 loop: CSASNGGGSYEQYF. The DNA for the CDR3 is TGCAGTGCTAGTAACGGGGGGGGATCCTACGAGCAGTACTTC.

CDR3 protein: CASSRNIGVETQYF. CDR3 nucleotides: TGCGCCAGCAGCCGGAATATCGGGGTGGAAACCCAGTACTTC. This rearrangement joins TRBV5-1 to TRBJ2-5; the D gene is possibly TRBD2 (5 bases). The CDR3 has 14 amino acids. Germline V gene data show CDR1 as SGHRS and CDR2 as YFSETQ. The V and J ends lost 4 bases and 8 bases respectively, with 18 bases between them.

This sequence joins TRBV3-1 and TRBJ2-1, with a weak D call TRBD1 (6 bases). The J call may be mistaken, given a closer DNA end match to TRBJ2-7. Germline V CDR1 and CDR2: LGHDT, YNNKEL (reference sequence). The CDR3 covers 16 residues. This CDR3 reads CASSQEGQGSYNEQYF. DNA for the CDR3: TGTGCCAGCAGCCAAGAAGGGCAGGGGTCCTACAATGAGCAGTACTTC.

The chain couples TRBV4-3 to TRBJ1-2, with D perhaps matching TRBD1 (5 bases). The V end lost 3 bases, the J end lost 6 bases, and 14 bases lay between the germline ends. Germline assignment: CDR1 LGHNA and CDR2 YSLEER. The CDR3 covers 14 residues. The CDR3 loop reads CASSQPGRRNGYTF. CDR3 DNA: TGCGCCAGCAGCCAGCCGGGACGTAGGAATGGCTACACCTTC.

V is TRBV29-1 and J is TRBJ1-2; tentative D call: TRBD1 (5 bases). With 7 bases removed from V and 6 bases from J, the gap between germline ends came to 27 bases. The CDR3 contains 16 residues. Germline CDR1 and CDR2: SQVTM and ANQGSEA. The CDR3 sequence: CSAAWGTGGVTNGYTF. The DNA of the CDR3 is TGCAGCGCGGCTTGGGGGACGGGAGGGGTTACAAATGGCTACACCTTC.

This chain uses TRBV6-5 with TRBJ2-3, with TRBD1 as a possible D gene (6 bases). V was trimmed by 5 bases and J by 1 base, leaving 16 bases between them. The CDR3 extends over 16 amino acids. Germline V lookup: CDR1 MNHEY, CDR2 SVGAGI. CDR3 DNA: TGTGCCAGCAGTCTACAGGGTTTGTACGGCACAGATACGCAGTATTTT. Translating it yields CASSLQGLYGTDTQYF.

The chain has TRBV10-3 and TRBJ2-3; 11 bases agree with TRBD2. V lost 5 bases and J lost 0; bases outside the gene matches: 7. The CDR3 runs to 17 residues. Germline CDR1 ENHRY, CDR2 SYGVKD. This CDR3 is CAISSPTSGVSTDTQYF. In DNA form, the CDR3 reads TGTGCCATCAGTTCCCCGACTAGCGGGGTTAGCACAGATACGCAGTATTTT.

This clonotype was seen more than once but under ten times. The V and J genes are TRBV10-3 and TRBJ2-1; 10 nucleotides agree with TRBD1. CDR1 is ENHRY, CDR2 SYGVKD, per germline. The CDR3 runs 14 residues. V shed 6 bases and J 5 bases; nucleotides not matched to a gene: 4. The CDR3 spells CAIRDGTGDNEQFF. CDR3 nucleotides: TGTGCCATCAGGGACGGGACAGGGGACAATGAGCAGTTCTTC.

V usage is TRBV20-1 and J usage is TRBJ2-5; 10 bases are shared with TRBD1. The V gene end was trimmed by 0 bases and the J gene end by 5 bases; junction bases not matched to a gene: 9. CDR3 length: 16 residues. The germline gives CDR1 DFQATT, CDR2 SNEGSKA (reference sequence). The CDR3 region is CSARDRKTGGLETQYF. For the CDR3, the DNA is TGCAGTGCTAGAGATCGGAAGACAGGGGGCTTGGAGACCCAGTACTTC.

The chain carries TRBV7-2 and TRBJ2-3; no clear D. Per the germline V gene, CDR1 is SGHTA and CDR2 is FQGNSA. This CDR3 is built from 16 residues. Trimming took off 1 base at V and 2 bases at J, with 13 bases between the two ends. CDR3 DNA sequence: TGTGCCAGCAGCTTAGTCGCCCAGGCCCACACAGATACGCAGTATTTT. It is translated as CASSLVAQAHTDTQYF.

This clonotype has just a few counts. The chain recombines TRBV6-5 with TRBJ2-7; 8 nucleotides line up with TRBD1. The CDR3 has 15 residues. From germline, CDR1 is MNHEY and CDR2 SVGAGI. Trimming at V came to 6 bases and at J to 2 bases, leaving 9 bases not matched to a gene. The CDR3 DNA is TGTGCCAGCAGCGAAATCCAGGGGGCTGCCTACGAGCAGTACTTC. Protein sequence: CASSEIQGAAYEQYF.

The chain carries TRBV5-1 and TRBJ2-1; D call uncertain. V lost 0 bases to trimming and J lost 8 bases, with 18 bases between them. Per the germline V gene, CDR1 is SGHRS and CDR2 is YFSETQ. The CDR3 length is 16 residues. Here the CDR3 DNA reads TGCGCCAGCAGCTTGGCCGGATCTGGATGGTACGATGAGCAGTTCTTC. Its translation: CASSLAGSGWYDEQFF.

This clonotype was observed a handful of times. The V gene is TRBV4-1, the J gene TRBJ1-2; D ambiguous. The germline V gene encodes CDR1 MGHRA and CDR2 YSYEKL. This CDR3 is built from 15 residues. V lost 0 bases and J lost 1, with 9 bases in between. The CDR3 protein is CASSQETSVNYGYTF. For the CDR3, the DNA is TGCGCCAGCAGCCAAGAGACCTCCGTTAACTATGGCTACACCTTC.

This clonotype was observed a handful of times. The chain is built from TRBV28 and TRBJ2-3; 14 bases are a match to TRBD2. Germline values: CDR1 MDHEN, CDR2 SYDVKM. There are 16 residues in the CDR3. Germline trimming cut 10 bases from V and 4 bases from J; bases unmatched to any gene: 10. CDR3 region: CATSGLAGVSSDTQYF. The CDR3 DNA follows: TGTGCCACCTCGGGACTAGCGGGGGTTTCGTCAGATACGCAGTATTTT.

To note about this clonotype: Mismatch with germline at one junction end may stem from a read error. The rearrangement links TRBV15 to TRBJ1-6; D not certain. The CDR3 is 13 residues long. Germline CDR1 and CDR2: LNHNV and YYDKDF (reference sequence). CDR3 in DNA: TGTGCCACCAGCAGAGGGGTAGACTCACCCCCCCACTTT. The encoded protein is CATSRGVDSPPHF. The entire variable domain, with the rest obtained from reference TRBV15 and TRBJ1-6, is as follows: DAMVIQNPRYQVTQFGKPVTLSCSQTLNHNVMYWYQQKSSQAPKLLFHYYDKDFNNEADTPDNFQSRRPNTSFCFLDIRSPGLGDTAMYLCATSRGVDSPPHFGNGTRLTVT.

The chain recombines TRBV6-2 or TRBV6-3 with TRBJ1-1; tentatively, D is TRBD1 (5 bases). Germline V gives CDR1 MNHEY, CDR2 SVGEGT. The CDR3 has 14 amino acids. Trimming stripped 2 bases from V and 5 bases from J, with 12 bases between. For the CDR3, the DNA is TGTGCCAGCAGTTACGGGGGTGCGTCTACTGAAGCTTTCTTT. This codes for CASSYGGASTEAFF.

CDR3 amino acids: CASSLWGQGYEQYF. CDR3 coding DNA: TGTGCCAGCAGCTTATGGGGACAGGGTTACGAGCAGTACTTC. This chain uses TRBV7-2 with TRBJ2-7, with TRBD1 matching 9 bases. The germline V gene has CDR1 SGHTA and CDR2 FQGNSA. V lost 2 bases and J lost 4; bases outside the gene matches: 3. The CDR3 extends over 14 amino acids.

The chain recombines TRBV7-9 with TRBJ2-3, with D perhaps being TRBD1 or TRBD2 (5 bases each). The CDR3 has 18 residues. V was pared by 7 bases and J by 2 bases, with 25 bases between. Germline V lookup: CDR1 SEHNR, CDR2 FQNEAQ (reference sequence). DNA for the CDR3: TGTGCCAGCACTTTTAGCTCAGGGAGCACCTTTCTCACAGATACGCAGTATTTT. Residues: CASTFSSGSTFLTDTQYF.

In this sample, this clonotype turned up a few times. The chain has TRBV20-1 and TRBJ1-3, with TRBD1 identical over 9 bases. Germline CDR1 DFQATT, CDR2 SNEGSKA (reference sequence). The CDR3 sequence is 14 residues long. Trimming at V came to 6 bases and at J to 4 bases, leaving 7 bases not matched to a gene. The CDR3 loop reads CSAQNRGLGNTIYF. CDR3 in DNA: TGCAGTGCCCAGAACAGGGGGCTGGGAAACACCATATATTTT.